This record concerns one T cell receptor beta chain sequence. The data stem from a study of cytomegalovirus exposure and HLA in healthy donors. Study context: An early release of data contained some 80 million unique TCRs, which came from HLA-typed donors.

PCR employed 60 Vbeta and 13 Jbeta primers. Libraries were prepared by immunoSEQ multiplex PCR; TCRdb keeps only in-frame clonotypes and omits some of them. The data show about 140,000 clones, 60% to 85% seen once. Sequenced material: PBMCs. The source is a man younger than 35 in good health and CMV-seronegative.

CDR3 nucleotide sequence: TGTGCCAGCAGCCGAACCATCTCGGGTAAAGAGACCCAGTACTTC. Residues: CASSRTISGKETQYF. V is TRBV5-8 and J is TRBJ2-5; D is unresolved. The V gene's germline CDR1 is SGHTS and CDR2 YDEGEE. The germline V and J ends were trimmed by 4 bases and 3 bases, with 16 bases remaining between them. This CDR3 has 15 amino acids.